The 10 T cell receptor beta chains given below trace back to one sample, sequenced in a study of cytomegalovirus exposure and HLA in healthy donors. Repertoires were generated with immunoSEQ multiplex PCR, while TCRdb's copy carries only in-frame clones and drops some. The sample comprises 200,000 to 250,000 clones, roughly 84% of which are singletons, and about an eighth rests with the top ten. Material: PBMCs. These receptors all stem from a woman aged 25 to 45 in good health and CMV-seropositive.

V is TRBV7-8 and J is TRBJ1-2; D gene ambiguous. The germline CDR1 and CDR2 sequences are SGHVS and FQNEAQ. The CDR3 covers 14 residues. Between the trimmed V and J ends, which lost 4 bases and 4 bases, there was a span of 13 bases. The CDR3 nucleotides read TGTGCCAGCAGCTCCCAAGGGTCGTTCTATGGCTACACCTTC. The encoded protein is CASSSQGSFYGYTF.

The CDR3 sequence: CASRTTRGIYGYTF. CDR3 DNA sequence: TGTGCCAGCAGAACAACCAGGGGTATCTATGGCTACACCTTC. The rearrangement uses TRBV6-6 and TRBJ1-2, with a weak D call TRBD1 (6 bases). CDR1 is MNHNY, CDR2 SVGAGI, per germline (reference sequence). Trimming took off 6 bases at V and 4 bases at J, with 15 bases between the two ends. This CDR3 spans 14 amino acids.

The rearrangement joins TRBV7-9 to TRBJ2-3; 7 nucleotides line up with TRBD2. This CDR3 region has 17 residues. V gave up 5 bases and J gave up 5 bases; unmatched junction bases: 16. CDR1 SEHNR and CDR2 FQNEAQ come from the germline V gene (reference sequence). In nucleotides, the CDR3 is TGTGCCAGCAGCGATAGAGCGGGATGGAGGGAGGGAGATACGCAGTATTTT. Translating it yields CASSDRAGWREGDTQYF.

The chain couples TRBV5-1 to TRBJ1-2, with 8 bases aligning to TRBD1. Germline assignment: CDR1 SGHRS and CDR2 YFSETQ. This CDR3 is built from 13 residues. V gave up 5 bases and J gave up 7 bases; unmatched junction bases: 7. The DNA of the CDR3 is TGCGCCAGCAGGTCGACAGGGGATTCTGGCTACACCTTC. It encodes CASRSTGDSGYTF.

The chain employs TRBV2 and TRBJ2-6, with unresolved D. CDR1 is SNHLY and CDR2 is FYNNEI in the germline V gene. CDR3 length equals 13 residues. V shed 6 bases and J shed 11 bases, with 14 bases lying between them. The CDR3 bases are TGTGCCAGCAGCCCTTGGGTAGGTGACGTCCTGACTTTC. Protein product: CASSPWVGDVLTF.

The genes are TRBV5-1 and TRBJ2-1; 8 nucleotides agree with TRBD2. Germline CDR1 is SGHRS and CDR2 is YFSETQ. This CDR3 is built from 14 residues. J was trimmed by 7 bases and V by 7 bases; bases with no gene match: 10. CDR3: CASAPGLVSNEQFF. The CDR3 coding sequence is TGCGCCAGCGCGCCGGGACTAGTATCTAATGAGCAGTTCTTC.

The gene calls are TRBV5-1 and TRBJ2-3; D remains ambiguous. Germline V gene data show CDR1 as SGHRS and CDR2 as YFSETQ. V was trimmed by 1 base and J by 3 bases, leaving 6 bases between them. This CDR3 spans 13 amino acids. The DNA of the CDR3 is TGCGCCAGCAGCTTGCCATATACAGATACGCAGTATTTT. This gives the protein CASSLPYTDTQYF.

The V and J genes are TRBV7-8 and TRBJ2-7, with D possibly matching TRBD2 (5 bases). The germline CDR1 and CDR2 sequences are SGHVS and FQNEAQ. The CDR3 totals 14 residues. Trimming shortened V by 3 bases and J by 2 bases, and 11 bases separated the two germline ends. This CDR3 reads CASSFPGIPYEQYF. The CDR3, as DNA: TGTGCCAGCAGCTTCCCCGGGATACCCTACGAGCAGTACTTC.

V is TRBV6-5 and J is TRBJ2-1; no clear D gene. The CDR3 totals 11 residues. Between the trimmed V and J ends, which lost 6 bases and 11 bases, there was a span of 11 bases. The germline CDR1 and CDR2 sequences are MNHEY and SVGAGI. The CDR3 bases are TGTGCCAGCAGCTCCCGAGGCCAGCAGTTCTTC. This translates into CASSSRGQQFF.

This clone was recorded once. The rearrangement uses TRBV13 and TRBJ2-3, with 7 bases lining up with TRBD2. Losses at the gene ends were 5 bases for V and 1 base for J; bases not matched to a gene: 12. The CDR3 is 17 amino acids. The V gene's germline CDR1 is PRHDT and CDR2 FYEKMQ (reference sequence). The CDR3 loop reads CASSPRPAAGRTDTQYF. As DNA, the CDR3 is TGTGCCAGCAGCCCACGACCGGCAGCGGGGCGCACAGATACGCAGTATTTT.